The 5 T cell receptor beta chains presented below share a single source sample, sequenced in a study of cytomegalovirus exposure and HLA in healthy donors. The PCR was carried out with 60 Vbeta primers and 13 Jbeta primers. Method: immunoSEQ multiplex PCR; TCRdb's copy keeps in-frame clones and lacks some. The repertoire table contains about 110,000 clones. Sample: PBMCs. These receptor sequences come from a man younger than 40 in good health and CMV-seronegative.

This rearrangement joins TRBV5-6 to TRBJ2-1; TRBD1 matches 7 bases. The V gene end was trimmed by 2 bases and the J gene end by 4 bases; junction bases not matched to a gene: 9. This CDR3 region has 16 residues. Germline assignment: CDR1 SGHDT and CDR2 YYEEEE. The CDR3: CASSFTGANLYNEQFF. CDR3 DNA sequence: TGTGCCAGCAGCTTCACAGGGGCCAACTTATACAATGAGCAGTTCTTC.

The chain couples TRBV2 to TRBJ2-2, with D possibly TRBD2 on 5 matching bases. The CDR3 has 14 amino acids. The V end lost 7 bases, the J end lost 4 bases, and 13 bases lay between the germline ends. Germline assignment: CDR1 SNHLY and CDR2 FYNNEI. CDR3 amino acids: CASIRGFGTGELFF. The CDR3 DNA reads TGTGCCAGCATTCGGGGTTTCGGCACCGGGGAGCTGTTTTTT.

This sequence joins TRBV4-1 and TRBJ1-1; TRBD1 aligns across 9 bases. CDR3 size: 16 residues. With V trimmed by 6 bases and J by 1 base, 9 bases remained unmatched. The germline V gene encodes CDR1 MGHRA and CDR2 YSYEKL. The CDR3 nucleotides read TGCGCCAGCAGGCCGCCTCTGGGACAGGGGAACACTGAAGCTTTCTTT. The encoded protein is CASRPPLGQGNTEAFF.

The chain recombines TRBV6-1 with TRBJ1-4; TRBD1 matches at 7 bases. The CDR3 has 12 amino acids. V was clipped by 1 base and J by 14 bases; unmatched bases: 4. Germline V gives CDR1 MNHNS, CDR2 SASEGT. The CDR3 region is CASSEGGQLLFF. The CDR3 DNA is TGTGCCAGCAGTGAAGGGGGACAGCTCCTGTTTTTT.

For the CDR3, the DNA is TGTGCCAGCAGTGAAGCCCCCCCAGGGGGCCATGGGGAAAAACTGTTTTTT. Encoded protein: CASSEAPPGGHGEKLFF. This chain connects TRBV6-1 to TRBJ1-4; 8 nucleotides align to TRBD1. The CDR3 is made up of 17 amino acids. Germline V gene lookup returns CDR1 MNHNS and CDR2 SASEGT. V dropped 0 bases and J dropped 8; count of bases not matched to a gene: 11.